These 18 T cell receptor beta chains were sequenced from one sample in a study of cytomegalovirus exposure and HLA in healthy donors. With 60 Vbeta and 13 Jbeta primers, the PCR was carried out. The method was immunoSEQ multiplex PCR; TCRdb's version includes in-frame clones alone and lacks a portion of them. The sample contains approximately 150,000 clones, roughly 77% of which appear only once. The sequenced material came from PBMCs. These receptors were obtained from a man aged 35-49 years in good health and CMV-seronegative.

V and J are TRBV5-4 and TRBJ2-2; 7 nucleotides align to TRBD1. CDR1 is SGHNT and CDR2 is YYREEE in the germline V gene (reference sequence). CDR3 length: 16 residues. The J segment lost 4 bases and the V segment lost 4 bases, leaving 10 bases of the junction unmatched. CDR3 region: CASSPGQQRSTGELFF. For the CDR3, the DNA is TGTGCCAGCAGCCCGGGACAGCAACGGAGCACCGGGGAGCTGTTTTTT.

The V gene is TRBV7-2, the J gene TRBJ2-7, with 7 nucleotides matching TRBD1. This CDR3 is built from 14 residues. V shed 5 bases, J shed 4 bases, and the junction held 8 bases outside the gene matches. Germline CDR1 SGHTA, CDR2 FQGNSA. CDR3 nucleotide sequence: TGTGCCAGCAGCAGGAGACAGGGCCTTTACGAGCAGTACTTC. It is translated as CASSRRQGLYEQYF.

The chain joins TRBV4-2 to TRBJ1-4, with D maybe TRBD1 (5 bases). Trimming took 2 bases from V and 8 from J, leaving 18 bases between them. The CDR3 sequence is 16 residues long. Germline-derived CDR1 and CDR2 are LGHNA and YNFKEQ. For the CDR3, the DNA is TGTGCCAGCAGCCAAACTGGGGTGTCCGGGGGAGAAAAACTGTTTTTT. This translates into CASSQTGVSGGEKLFF.

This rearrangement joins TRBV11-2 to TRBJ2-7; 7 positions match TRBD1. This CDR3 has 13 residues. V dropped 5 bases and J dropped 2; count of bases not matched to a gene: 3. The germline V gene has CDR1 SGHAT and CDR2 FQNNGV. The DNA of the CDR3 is TGTGCCAGCAGCCTCGGGACAGCCTACGAGCAGTACTTC. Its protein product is CASSLGTAYEQYF.

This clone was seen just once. The CDR3 DNA is TGCGCCAGCAGTGAGAGACAGGCTGGCAATGAGCAGTTCTTC. Translation gives CASSERQAGNEQFF. The V and J genes are TRBV10-2 and TRBJ2-1; D is possibly TRBD1 (6 bases). Germline CDR1 WSHSY, CDR2 SAAADI. The germline V and J ends were trimmed by 2 bases and 6 bases, with 11 bases remaining between them. CDR3 length: 14 amino acids.

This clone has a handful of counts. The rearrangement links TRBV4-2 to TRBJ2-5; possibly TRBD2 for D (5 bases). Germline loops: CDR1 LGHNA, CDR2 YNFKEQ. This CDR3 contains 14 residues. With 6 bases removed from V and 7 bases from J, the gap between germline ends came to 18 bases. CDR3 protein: CASRESGRGGTQYF. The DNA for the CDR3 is TGTGCCAGCAGAGAATCCGGGCGCGGAGGGACCCAGTACTTC.

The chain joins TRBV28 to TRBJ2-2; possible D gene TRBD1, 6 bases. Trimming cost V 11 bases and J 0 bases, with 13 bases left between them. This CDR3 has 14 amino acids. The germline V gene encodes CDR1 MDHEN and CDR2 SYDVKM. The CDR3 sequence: CALRGTPNTGELFF. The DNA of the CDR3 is TGTGCCCTCCGAGGGACACCGAACACCGGGGAGCTGTTTTTT.

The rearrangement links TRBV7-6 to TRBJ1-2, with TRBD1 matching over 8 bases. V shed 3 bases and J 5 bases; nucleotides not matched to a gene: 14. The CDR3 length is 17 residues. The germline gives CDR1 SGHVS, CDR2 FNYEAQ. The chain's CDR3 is CASSFGQGAQGGYGYTF. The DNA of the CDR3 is TGTGCCAGCAGCTTTGGACAGGGAGCTCAAGGGGGATATGGCTACACCTTC.

This chain's CDR3 is CATSRGGRADSPLHF. The CDR3 coding sequence is TGTGCCACCAGCAGAGGGGGGCGCGCGGATTCACCCCTCCACTTT. V usage is TRBV15 and J usage is TRBJ1-6, with a possible D match to TRBD1 (6 bases). The CDR3 is 15 amino acids. Trimming left V 1 base short and J 8 bases short, with 12 bases between. From germline, CDR1 is LNHNV and CDR2 YYDKDF (reference sequence).

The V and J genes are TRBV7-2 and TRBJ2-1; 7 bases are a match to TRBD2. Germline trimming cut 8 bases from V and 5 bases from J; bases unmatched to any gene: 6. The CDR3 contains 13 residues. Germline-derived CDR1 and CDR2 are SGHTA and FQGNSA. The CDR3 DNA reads TGTGCCAGCCTCAGCGGGGCTAACAATGAGCAGTTCTTC. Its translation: CASLSGANNEQFF.

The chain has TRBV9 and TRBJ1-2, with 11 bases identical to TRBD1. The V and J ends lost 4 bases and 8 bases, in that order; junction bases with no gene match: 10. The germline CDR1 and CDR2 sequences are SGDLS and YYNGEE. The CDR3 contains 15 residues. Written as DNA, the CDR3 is TGTGCCAGCAGCCTTTCCGGGACAGGGGGACTCGGCTACACCTTC. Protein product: CASSLSGTGGLGYTF.

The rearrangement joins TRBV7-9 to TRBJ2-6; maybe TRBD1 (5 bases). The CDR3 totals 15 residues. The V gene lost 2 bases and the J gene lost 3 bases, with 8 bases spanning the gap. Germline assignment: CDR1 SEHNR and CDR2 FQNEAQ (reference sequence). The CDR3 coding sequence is TGTGCCAGCAGCTTAAAGGGGAATGGGGCCAACGTCCTGACTTTC. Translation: CASSLKGNGANVLTF.

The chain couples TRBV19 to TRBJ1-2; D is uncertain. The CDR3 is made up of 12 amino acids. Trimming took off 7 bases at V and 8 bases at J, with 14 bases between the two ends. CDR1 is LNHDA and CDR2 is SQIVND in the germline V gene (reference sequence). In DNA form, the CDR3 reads TGTGCCAGTACCAGCGGGTATCAGGGCTACACCTTC. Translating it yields CASTSGYQGYTF.

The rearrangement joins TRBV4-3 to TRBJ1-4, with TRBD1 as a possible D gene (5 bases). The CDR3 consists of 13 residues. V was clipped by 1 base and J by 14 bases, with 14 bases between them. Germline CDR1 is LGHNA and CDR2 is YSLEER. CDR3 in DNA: TGCGCCAGCAGCCAAGTTCGGCAGGGCGAGCTGTTTTTT. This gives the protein CASSQVRQGELFF.

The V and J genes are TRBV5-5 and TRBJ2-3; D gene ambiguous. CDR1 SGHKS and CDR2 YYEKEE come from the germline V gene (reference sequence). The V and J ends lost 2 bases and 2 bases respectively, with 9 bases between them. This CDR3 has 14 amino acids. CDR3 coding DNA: TGTGCCAGCAGCTTCATGGGCTACACAGATACGCAGTATTTT. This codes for CASSFMGYTDTQYF.

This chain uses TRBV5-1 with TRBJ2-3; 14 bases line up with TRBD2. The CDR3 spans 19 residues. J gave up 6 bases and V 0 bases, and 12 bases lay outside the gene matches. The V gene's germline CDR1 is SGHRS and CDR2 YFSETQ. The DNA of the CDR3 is TGCGCCAGCAGCTTGGGACTAGCGGGGGGGCCTGTAGTAGGTGATACGCAGTATTTT. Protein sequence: CASSLGLAGGPVVGDTQYF.

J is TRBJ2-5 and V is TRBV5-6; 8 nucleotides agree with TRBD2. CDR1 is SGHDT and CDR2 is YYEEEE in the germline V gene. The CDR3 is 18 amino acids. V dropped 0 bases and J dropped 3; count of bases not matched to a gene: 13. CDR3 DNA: TGTGCCAGCAGCTTGGGGGCTAGCGGGTGGGACACAAAAGAGACCCAGTACTTC. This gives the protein CASSLGASGWDTKETQYF.

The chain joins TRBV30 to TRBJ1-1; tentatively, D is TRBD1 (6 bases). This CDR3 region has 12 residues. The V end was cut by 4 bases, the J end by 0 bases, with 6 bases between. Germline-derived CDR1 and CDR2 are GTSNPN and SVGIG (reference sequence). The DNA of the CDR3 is TGTGCCTGGAACAGGGTGAACACTGAAGCTTTCTTT. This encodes CAWNRVNTEAFF.